A selection of T cell receptor beta chains follows, all from one sample in a study of beta chain features in type 1 diabetes. Some clones are missing from TCRdb's copy, which holds only in-frame ones; the method was immunoSEQ multiplex PCR. There are hundreds of thousands of clones in the sample; roughly a sixth occur only once, and about 0.025% lies in the top ten. Sequencing was performed on naive CD4+ T cells from blood. All receptors come from a woman aged 18-35 years in good health. Both conserved end residues are part of each CDR3. The order of the fields is CDR3 DNA, CDR3 protein, V gene, D gene, J gene, clone size. A D gene is named only where the DNA matches it firmly. Rows may omit the clone size; those that give it use once, few, many or a size class.

cdr3_nt: TGTGCCAGCAGTGACTTGATACGCACAGATACGCAGTATTTT; cdr3_aa: CASSDLIRTDTQYF; v_call: TRBV2; d_call: .; j_call: TRBJ2-3; clone_size: few
cdr3_nt: TGCAGTGCTAGAATATTAAATGAGCAGTTCTTC; cdr3_aa: CSARILNEQFF; v_call: TRBV20-1; d_call: .; j_call: TRBJ2-1; clone_size: .
cdr3_nt: TGTGCCAGCCATGAGGGGCTGCCCAATCAGCCCCAGCATTTT; cdr3_aa: CASHEGLPNQPQHF; v_call: TRBV5-8; d_call: .; j_call: TRBJ1-5; clone_size: .
cdr3_nt: TGCGCCAGCAGCTTGGGCCACTCCAGGGAGAGCACTGAAGCTTTCTTT; cdr3_aa: CASSLGHSRESTEAFF; v_call: TRBV5-1; d_call: .; j_call: TRBJ1-1; clone_size: .
cdr3_nt: TGTGCCAGAAACAGGGACTCAGGACAAGAGACCCAGTACTTC; cdr3_aa: CARNRDSGQETQYF; v_call: TRBV19; d_call: .; j_call: TRBJ2-5; clone_size: few
cdr3_nt: TGTGCCAGCAGCTTAATGGCTAGCGGGAGCCACGAGCAGTACTTC; cdr3_aa: CASSLMASGSHEQYF; v_call: TRBV7-3; d_call: TRBD2; j_call: TRBJ2-7; clone_size: few
cdr3_nt: TGTGCCAGCAGGTCCCAGGGGGTGAGCAATCAGCCCCAGCATTTT; cdr3_aa: CASRSQGVSNQPQHF; v_call: TRBV21-1; d_call: .; j_call: TRBJ1-5; clone_size: few
cdr3_nt: TGTGCCAGCAGCTTTCAGTCGGGGCGGAAAGAGACCCAGTACTTC; cdr3_aa: CASSFQSGRKETQYF; v_call: TRBV7-2; d_call: .; j_call: TRBJ2-5; clone_size: .
cdr3_nt: TGTGCCAGCAGCTTTTTGAGGACCCAGTACTTC; cdr3_aa: CASSFLRTQYF; v_call: TRBV5-8; d_call: .; j_call: TRBJ2-5; clone_size: .
cdr3_nt: TGTGCCAGCAGGCGGTCGGGATTGAACACTGAAGCTTTCTTT; cdr3_aa: CASRRSGLNTEAFF; v_call: TRBV28; d_call: .; j_call: TRBJ1-1; clone_size: .
cdr3_nt: TGTGCCACCAGCAGAGGGGTCCACAATGAAAAACTGTTTTTT; cdr3_aa: CATSRGVHNEKLFF; v_call: TRBV15; d_call: .; j_call: TRBJ1-4; clone_size: .
cdr3_nt: TGTGCCAGCTCTCCGGTGGGTGCCCCTCAGGTTTACGAGCAGTACTTC; cdr3_aa: CASSPVGAPQVYEQYF; v_call: TRBV18; d_call: .; j_call: TRBJ2-7; clone_size: few
cdr3_nt: TGTGCCAGCAGCCAAGACCAGGGACGTCAAGTCACAGATACGCAGTATTTT; cdr3_aa: CASSQDQGRQVTDTQYF; v_call: TRBV4-2; d_call: .; j_call: TRBJ2-3; clone_size: few
cdr3_nt: TGCGCCAGCAGCTTAGTAGGGGACACTGAAGCTTTCTTT; cdr3_aa: CASSLVGDTEAFF; v_call: TRBV5-1; d_call: .; j_call: TRBJ1-1; clone_size: few
cdr3_nt: TGTGCCAGCAGCTTAGATCCATATGCTGGCCAAGAGACCCAGTACTTC; cdr3_aa: CASSLDPYAGQETQYF; v_call: TRBV11-1; d_call: .; j_call: TRBJ2-5; clone_size: few
cdr3_nt: TGCGCCAGCAGCTTGGGGACAGGGGCTGAAAAACTGTTTTTT; cdr3_aa: CASSLGTGAEKLFF; v_call: TRBV5-1; d_call: TRBD1; j_call: TRBJ1-4; clone_size: .
cdr3_nt: TGTGCCAGTAGCCCCGGGTTGGGGGGCTTGGTAGGGGCCAACGTCCTGACTTTC; cdr3_aa: CASSPGLGGLVGANVLTF; v_call: TRBV19; d_call: .; j_call: TRBJ2-6; clone_size: .
cdr3_nt: TGTGCCACCCGGGGGGGGGTCGTTCGGAACACTGAAGCTTTCTTT; cdr3_aa: CATRGGVVRNTEAFF; v_call: TRBV2; d_call: .; j_call: TRBJ1-1; clone_size: few
cdr3_nt: TGTGCCAGCAGCCTCCAGGGAGTCCCCGGGGAGCTGTTTTTT; cdr3_aa: CASSLQGVPGELFF; v_call: TRBV14; d_call: .; j_call: TRBJ2-2; clone_size: few
cdr3_nt: TGTGCCAGCTCACCAGAGGGGAAAGGAGATACGCAGTATTTT; cdr3_aa: CASSPEGKGDTQYF; v_call: TRBV18; d_call: .; j_call: TRBJ2-3; clone_size: few
cdr3_nt: TGTGCCAGCAGCTTAGATCCGACTTACAATGAGCAGTTCTTC; cdr3_aa: CASSLDPTYNEQFF; v_call: TRBV7-3; d_call: .; j_call: TRBJ2-1; clone_size: few
cdr3_nt: TGCGCCAGCAGCCCCAATCCCGGGACTACCGACCAGTTCTTC; cdr3_aa: CASSPNPGTTDQFF; v_call: TRBV5-1; d_call: TRBD2; j_call: TRBJ2-1; clone_size: few
cdr3_nt: TGTGCCAGCTGGGAGGGAACAAACACCGGGGAGCTGTTTTTT; cdr3_aa: CASWEGTNTGELFF; v_call: TRBV28; d_call: TRBD2; j_call: TRBJ2-2; clone_size: .
cdr3_nt: TGTGCCAGTAGTATGGGGGGCGCAAGCTATGGCTACACCTTC; cdr3_aa: CASSMGGASYGYTF; v_call: TRBV19; d_call: .; j_call: TRBJ1-2; clone_size: .
cdr3_nt: TGTGCCAGCAGCTTGGGACTAGCCTCAGAGACCCAGTACTTC; cdr3_aa: CASSLGLASETQYF; v_call: TRBV9; d_call: TRBD2; j_call: TRBJ2-5; clone_size: .
cdr3_nt: TGTGCCAGCAGCGCCACAACAGGACAGCGGGGACGGGCTTTCTTT; cdr3_aa: CASSATTGQRGRAFF; v_call: TRBV9; d_call: .; j_call: TRBJ1-1; clone_size: .
cdr3_nt: TGTGCCAGCAGCTTTTCCGGACAGGGATACACTGAAGCTTTCTTT; cdr3_aa: CASSFSGQGYTEAFF; v_call: TRBV7-2; d_call: TRBD1; j_call: TRBJ1-1; clone_size: .
cdr3_nt: TGCGCCAGCAGCCAAGAAAAGTCTATCGCCTACGAGCAGTACTTC; cdr3_aa: CASSQEKSIAYEQYF; v_call: TRBV4-3; d_call: .; j_call: TRBJ2-7; clone_size: .
cdr3_nt: TGTGCCAGCAGCTTCGAGGGGGTAGGTGAAGCTTTCTTT; cdr3_aa: CASSFEGVGEAFF; v_call: TRBV5-7; d_call: .; j_call: TRBJ1-1; clone_size: .
cdr3_nt: TGTGCCAGCTCACGCGGACAGGGGGCGCGAACCGAGCAGTACTTC; cdr3_aa: CASSRGQGARTEQYF; v_call: TRBV18; d_call: TRBD1; j_call: TRBJ2-7; clone_size: .
cdr3_nt: TGTGCCAGCAGCCAATCGGGGCGTGGGATCTATGGCTACACCTTC; cdr3_aa: CASSQSGRGIYGYTF; v_call: TRBV16; d_call: .; j_call: TRBJ1-2; clone_size: few
cdr3_nt: TGTGCCAGCAGCGTAGGACAGGGCCCCTACAATGAGCAGTTCTTC; cdr3_aa: CASSVGQGPYNEQFF; v_call: TRBV9; d_call: TRBD1; j_call: TRBJ2-1; clone_size: few
cdr3_nt: TGTGCCAGCAGCTCACCGGCCGGGGTGCAGGATGGGGCAGATACGCAGTATTTT; cdr3_aa: CASSSPAGVQDGADTQYF; v_call: TRBV7-8; d_call: .; j_call: TRBJ2-3; clone_size: few
cdr3_nt: TGTGCCAGCAGCTTAGCTGGACTACCGTACAATGAGCAGTTCTTC; cdr3_aa: CASSLAGLPYNEQFF; v_call: TRBV7-2; d_call: .; j_call: TRBJ2-1; clone_size: .
cdr3_nt: TGTGCCAGCAGACGGACAAGAACACAAGAGACCCAGTACTTC; cdr3_aa: CASRRTRTQETQYF; v_call: TRBV11-3; d_call: .; j_call: TRBJ2-5; clone_size: .
cdr3_nt: TGTGCCAGCAGCGTTGGATCGACCGGGGCAGATACGCAGTATTTT; cdr3_aa: CASSVGSTGADTQYF; v_call: TRBV9; d_call: .; j_call: TRBJ2-3; clone_size: .
cdr3_nt: TGTGCCAGCATCAATAAACAGGGATACACAGATACGCAGTATTTT; cdr3_aa: CASINKQGYTDTQYF; v_call: TRBV6-6; d_call: .; j_call: TRBJ2-3; clone_size: .
cdr3_nt: TGTGCCACACGACAGGGTAGGGGCGAAAAACTGTTTTTT; cdr3_aa: CATRQGRGEKLFF; v_call: TRBV2; d_call: TRBD1; j_call: TRBJ1-4; clone_size: .
cdr3_nt: TGTGCCAGCAGCCTCGGGACGGTCTCCTACGAGCAGTACTTC; cdr3_aa: CASSLGTVSYEQYF; v_call: TRBV5-6; d_call: .; j_call: TRBJ2-7; clone_size: few
cdr3_nt: TGTGCCAGCAGCGGGACAGGGGGAACCGGGGAGCTGTTTTTT; cdr3_aa: CASSGTGGTGELFF; v_call: TRBV2; d_call: TRBD1; j_call: TRBJ2-2; clone_size: .
cdr3_nt: TGTGCCAGCAGCTTCTACACCGGGGAGCTGTTTTTT; cdr3_aa: CASSFYTGELFF; v_call: TRBV7-9; d_call: .; j_call: TRBJ2-2; clone_size: few
cdr3_nt: TGCGCCAGCAGCCAAGATTCCGGTTCTAGCACAGATACGCAGTATTTT; cdr3_aa: CASSQDSGSSTDTQYF; v_call: TRBV4-3; d_call: .; j_call: TRBJ2-3; clone_size: .
cdr3_nt: TGTGCCACCGGCTGGCGAGAGGATAGGACCGGGGAGCTGTTTTTT; cdr3_aa: CATGWREDRTGELFF; v_call: TRBV10-3; d_call: .; j_call: TRBJ2-2; clone_size: few
cdr3_nt: TGCAGCGTTGAAGATCTTCAGGGGCATTCCGGGTCTTATGGCTACACCTTC; cdr3_aa: CSVEDLQGHSGSYGYTF; v_call: TRBV29-1; d_call: .; j_call: TRBJ1-2; clone_size: few
cdr3_nt: TGCAGCGTTGGAAGGGGGGTAGAGACCCAGTACTTC; cdr3_aa: CSVGRGVETQYF; v_call: TRBV29-1; d_call: .; j_call: TRBJ2-5; clone_size: .
cdr3_nt: TGCAGCGTTGTCGGGCTAGCGGGAGGGAGCTCCTACAATGAGCAGTTCTTC; cdr3_aa: CSVVGLAGGSSYNEQFF; v_call: TRBV29-1; d_call: TRBD2; j_call: TRBJ2-1; clone_size: .